The rows below give T cell receptor beta chains drawn from one sample of a study of shared clonotypes between healthy human individuals. Only in-frame clones appear in the TCRdb table, and some are missing; sequencing was by immunoSEQ multiplex PCR. The sample holds about 2.4 million clones, roughly 93% seen once. The sequenced sample consisted of naive CD4+ T cells from PBMCs. The source of these receptors is a man between 18 and 29 years old in good health. Some clones in this sample may be carry-over from other donors' samples. The CDR3 runs from the conserved cysteine through the conserved F or W. The order of the fields is clone size, CDR3 length, D gene, V gene, J gene, CDR3 protein, CDR3 DNA. A D gene is named only where the DNA matches it firmly. Only part of the rows carry a size: once, few, many, or a class if the clone is expanded.

.	17	.	TRBV28	TRBJ2-7	CASSFLVRGPDTYEQYF	TGTGCCAGCAGTTTCCTCGTAAGAGGGCCAGATACCTACGAGCAGTACTTC
.	14	.	TRBV7-2	TRBJ2-3	CASSLGPLLDTQYF	TGTGCCAGCAGCTTAGGACCCCTTTTGGATACGCAGTATTTT
.	14	.	TRBV6-5	TRBJ1-2	CASRSQRGGYGYTF	TGTGCCAGCCGCTCTCAAAGGGGGGGCTATGGCTACACCTTC
.	16	.	TRBV15	TRBJ2-1	CATSRGVSTSYNEQFF	TGTGCCACCAGCAGAGGGGTTAGCACCTCCTACAATGAGCAGTTCTTC
.	11	.	TRBV20-1	TRBJ2-2	CSARGTGELFF	TGCAGTGCACGGGGTACTGGGGAGCTGTTTTTT
.	14	TRBD2	TRBV6-1	TRBJ2-3	CASATSGRGDTQYF	TGTGCCAGCGCAACTAGCGGGAGGGGGGATACGCAGTATTTT
.	15	.	TRBV5-1	TRBJ1-4	CASSLGSATNEKLFF	TGCGCCAGCAGCTTGGGCAGCGCAACTAATGAAAAACTGTTTTTT
.	15	.	TRBV11-3	TRBJ2-3	CASSSGLQRTDTQYF	TGTGCCAGCAGCTCAGGACTACAGCGCACAGATACGCAGTATTTT
.	11	.	TRBV16	TRBJ2-7	CASSQGNEQYF	TGTGCCAGCAGCCAAGGTAACGAGCAGTACTTC
.	13	TRBD1	TRBV9	TRBJ1-2	CASSVGQGGGYTF	TGTGCCAGCAGCGTAGGACAGGGGGGTGGCTACACCTTC
.	13	TRBD1	TRBV9	TRBJ2-3	CASSVTGVDTQYF	TGTGCCAGCAGCGTAACAGGGGTAGATACGCAGTATTTT
.	14	TRBD2	TRBV28	TRBJ2-7	CASSFAGGSYEQYF	TGTGCCAGCAGTTTTGCGGGAGGGTCCTACGAGCAGTACTTC
few	12	.	TRBV5-1	TRBJ2-5	CASSPQGETQYF	TGCGCCAGCAGCCCCCAGGGGGAGACCCAGTACTTC
.	15	TRBD2	TRBV5-6	TRBJ2-7	CASSPAGTTSYEQYF	TGTGCCAGCAGCCCCGCCGGGACTACCTCCTACGAGCAGTACTTC
.	12	.	TRBV10-3	TRBJ2-3	CAISESGSKQYF	TGTGCCATCAGTGAGTCGGGCAGCAAGCAGTATTTT
.	15	TRBD1	TRBV19	TRBJ1-2	CASSPRGTVNYGYTF	TGTGCCAGTAGCCCCCGCGGGACAGTTAACTATGGCTACACCTTC
.	15	.	TRBV5-1	TRBJ2-1	CASSKDAPDYNEQFF	TGCGCCAGCAGCAAGGACGCACCAGATTACAATGAGCAGTTCTTC
once	15	TRBD1	TRBV6-6	TRBJ1-5	CASSQLPGGESPQHF	TGTGCCAGCAGTCAACTCCCAGGGGGAGAATCGCCCCAGCATTTT
.	17	.	TRBV7-5	TRBJ1-1	CARSLELARGRNTEAFF	TGTGCCAGAAGCTTAGAACTAGCCCGGGGCAGGAACACTGAAGCTTTCTTT
once	14	.	TRBV7-9	TRBJ1-4	CASSLDRDIEKLFF	TGTGCCAGCAGCTTAGACCGGGACATTGAAAAACTGTTTTTT
.	13	.	TRBV6-1	TRBJ2-1	CASRQGHDNEQFF	TGTGCCAGCCGACAAGGGCACGACAATGAGCAGTTCTTC
.	14	TRBD1	TRBV6-1	TRBJ2-7	CASNWDRGTYEQYF	TGTGCCAGCAATTGGGACAGGGGAACCTACGAGCAGTACTTC
.	16	TRBD1	TRBV7-2	TRBJ1-1	CASSFGQGAPGTEAFF	TGTGCCAGCAGCTTCGGACAGGGGGCGCCGGGCACTGAAGCTTTCTTT
.	13	TRBD1	TRBV28	TRBJ2-7	CASRRQGPYEQYF	TGTGCCAGCAGAAGACAGGGGCCTTACGAGCAGTACTTC
.	14	.	TRBV7-9	TRBJ1-2	CASSLLVGDYGYTF	TGTGCCAGCAGCTTATTGGTCGGTGACTATGGCTACACCTTC
.	15	TRBD2	TRBV7-3	TRBJ2-7	CASSLVRAGEHEQYF	TGTGCCAGCAGCTTAGTGAGGGCGGGAGAGCACGAGCAGTACTTC
.	17	TRBD2	TRBV4-1	TRBJ2-1	CASSHHLTSGNYNEQFF	TGCGCCAGCAGCCACCACCTCACTAGCGGAAATTACAATGAGCAGTTCTTC
.	14	.	TRBV30	TRBJ2-2	CAWGRAPYTGELFF	TGTGCCTGGGGCCGGGCTCCATACACCGGGGAGCTGTTTTTT
.	15	.	TRBV5-1	TRBJ2-7	CASSRLGGGSYEQYF	TGCGCCAGCAGCCGGTTGGGCGGCGGCTCCTACGAGCAGTACTTC
.	13	.	TRBV5-1	TRBJ1-1	CASRTDSYTEAFF	TGCGCCAGTAGAACTGACAGTTACACTGAAGCTTTCTTT
few	17	TRBD1	TRBV9	TRBJ1-2	CASSVDRDRGRGYGYTF	TGTGCCAGCAGCGTCGACCGGGACAGGGGGCGGGGCTATGGCTACACCTTC
.	13	.	TRBV10-2	TRBJ2-5	CASGYGMGETQYF	TGCGCCAGCGGGTACGGGATGGGCGAGACCCAGTACTTC
.	14	.	TRBV6-5	TRBJ2-7	CASSSASFSYEQYF	TGTGCCAGCAGTTCAGCCAGTTTCTCCTACGAGCAGTACTTC
few	16	.	TRBV30	TRBJ1-1	CAWSWARTDMNTEAFF	TGTGCCTGGAGTTGGGCTCGTACGGACATGAACACTGAAGCTTTCTTT
.	15	.	TRBV2	TRBJ2-1	CASSEALRASGEQFF	TGTGCCAGCAGTGAAGCGTTGAGGGCTTCGGGCGAGCAGTTCTTC
.	11	TRBD1	TRBV2	TRBJ2-7	CASSLGQGQYF	TGTGCCAGCAGCCTCGGACAGGGGCAGTACTTC
.	13	.	TRBV18	TRBJ2-1	CASSWADYNEQFF	TGTGCCAGCTCCTGGGCGGATTACAATGAGCAGTTCTTC
.	14	TRBD1	TRBV7-2	TRBJ2-7	CASSKATGGLEQYF	TGTGCCAGCAGTAAAGCAACAGGGGGCCTCGAGCAGTACTTC
.	15	.	TRBV5-1	TRBJ2-7	CASRLSGAEWDEQYF	TGCGCCAGCAGGTTATCCGGGGCTGAGTGGGACGAGCAGTACTTC
.	13	TRBD2	TRBV10-1	TRBJ2-7	CASRGLASYEQYF	TGCGCCAGCAGGGGACTAGCCTCCTACGAGCAGTACTTC
.	15	TRBD1	TRBV28	TRBJ2-1	CASLPGGRSYNEQFF	TGTGCCAGCCTTCCAGGGGGCCGCTCCTACAATGAGCAGTTCTTC
.	14	TRBD1	TRBV28	TRBJ2-5	CASRGQGGPETQYF	TGTGCCAGCAGGGGACAGGGAGGTCCAGAGACCCAGTACTTC
.	15	.	TRBV7-2	TRBJ2-2	CASSLAGPQGGELFF	TGTGCCAGCAGCTTAGCCGGGCCCCAAGGTGGGGAGCTGTTTTTT
.	15	TRBD1	TRBV4-2	TRBJ2-7	CASSQGTGSPYEQYF	TGTGCCAGCAGCCAGGGGACAGGCTCCCCCTACGAGCAGTACTTC
.	15	.	TRBV25-1	TRBJ1-5	CASSDRGFSNQPQHF	TGTGCCAGCAGTGACAGGGGTTTTAGCAATCAGCCCCAGCATTTT
.	13	.	TRBV6-5	TRBJ1-5	CASSLTANQPQHF	TGTGCCAGCAGTTTAACAGCGAATCAGCCCCAGCATTTT
.	14	.	TRBV28	TRBJ1-1	CATRRTGTTGGAFF	TGTGCCACCAGAAGGACCGGGACTACTGGAGGGGCTTTCTTT
.	12	.	TRBV11-1	TRBJ2-7	CASSPLGYEQYF	TGTGCCAGCAGCCCCCTCGGCTACGAGCAGTACTTC
.	17	TRBD1	TRBV10-3	TRBJ2-5	CAISDGTGVVGQETQYF	TGTGCCATCAGTGATGGGACAGGGGTCGTGGGGCAAGAGACCCAGTACTTC
.	13	.	TRBV4-1	TRBJ2-1	CASSQGSYNEQFF	TGCGCCAGCAGCCAAGGTTCCTACAATGAGCAGTTCTTC
once	16	TRBD1	TRBV15	TRBJ1-1	CATSGGTGHGYTEAFF	TGTGCCACCAGCGGAGGGACAGGGCACGGGTACACTGAAGCTTTCTTT
.	12	.	TRBV28	TRBJ1-2	CASEELSYGYTF	TGTGCCAGCGAGGAGCTGAGCTATGGCTACACCTTC
.	12	TRBD1	TRBV28	TRBJ2-7	CASHDRGGEQYF	TGTGCCAGCCATGACAGGGGAGGCGAGCAGTACTTC
.	13	.	TRBV7-3	TRBJ2-5	CASSLGAGETQYF	TGTGCCAGCAGCTTAGGCGCAGGAGAGACCCAGTACTTC